Below, one TCR beta chain is given with its context. What it binds is not known. Amplification of TCR beta CDR3 regions used RNA as the template. The study used the HTBI primer set for a first-round RT-PCR of the TCR CDR3. TCRdb reanalysed the multiplex PCR reads using MiXCR and keeps one entry per CDR3 protein. The sample carries fewer than 650,000 distinct CDR3 sequences, approximately 15% recorded once. Recently diagnosed hyperthyroidism of less than 2 months' duration affected patients aged 18 to 65. PBMCs stemmed from approximately 9.1 ml fresh peripheral blood. These data come from a study of T cells in Graves' hyperthyroidism and ophthalmopathy. Notes on the study in general: Most expanded thyroid clonotypes above 0.001 also appeared in blood. Ophthalmopathy and stable hyperthyroidism were separated by a 13 V-J model.

The receptor comes from a woman in her thirties with Graves' hyperthyroidism that later progressed to Graves' ophthalmopathy. What was sequenced was blood.

DNA of the CDR3: TGTGCCAGCAGCCCCTCTGGTGTGAGCGGCCAAGAGACCCAGTACTTC. It is translated as CASSPSGVSGQETQYF. This sequence joins TRBV7-3 and TRBJ2-5, with D tentatively TRBD2 (5 bases). Trimming took off 5 bases at V and 1 base at J, with 17 bases between the two ends. In germline, CDR1 is SGHTA, CDR2 FQGTGA. The CDR3 is 16 residues long.